This TCR beta chain was found in a study of read filtering for tumor transcriptome and immune sequencing. Study-level information: R-ISS stage counts were eight or nine for I, about 17 for II, roughly seven for III. After DNase treatment, RNA was made into whole-transcriptome libraries.

The CDR3 extends over 13 amino acids. V was pared by 4 bases and J by 4 bases, with 2 bases of the junction left unmatched. Germline CDR1 and CDR2: SQVTM and ANQGSEA. Many counts were recorded for this clonotype. The antigen is unknown. General observations from the study: Compared with RNA-seq, IR-seq gave much higher clonotype depth and reliability. Approximately 87% of IR-seq clonotypes had a single read, yet these held about 3.6% of reads.

The library was built from about 370 ng RNA with molecular barcoded adaptors for alpha/delta and beta/gamma chains. Via MiXCR, TCRdb re-called the reads, giving one row per CDR3 protein. This sample has 25,000 to 35,000 distinct CDR3 sequences, with 15% to 20% found just once. The sequencing sample was made of a population of CD138-negative cells sorted from bone marrow. The chain is built from TRBV29-1 and TRBJ2-5, with 11 bases aligning to TRBD2. The clonotype originates from a donor aged 40 or over with multiple myeloma. The chain's CDR3 is CSVVGLAGETQYF. CDR3 sequence (DNA): TGCAGCGTTGTCGGACTAGCGGGAGAGACCCAGTACTTC.